This T cell receptor (beta chain) was recovered during a study of blood T cell repertoires in COVID-19. The method was immunoSEQ multiplex PCR; TCRdb's version includes in-frame clones alone and lacks a portion of them. The sample holds 200,000 to 250,000 clones; around 84% are singletons and the top ten take roughly 13%. V shed 0 bases and J shed 7 bases, with 16 bases lying between them. Germline V lookup: CDR1 SQVTM, CDR2 ANQGSEA. The CDR3 is 14 amino acids. This TCR came from a human donor in a cohort sampled during active COVID-19. V is TRBV29-1 and J is TRBJ2-7; TRBD1 might be the D (6 bases). Sequencing was carried out using peripheral blood. The CDR3 spells CSVEDTGQSWEQYF. CDR3 bases: TGCAGCGTTGAAGATACGGGACAAAGCTGGGAGCAGTACTTC.